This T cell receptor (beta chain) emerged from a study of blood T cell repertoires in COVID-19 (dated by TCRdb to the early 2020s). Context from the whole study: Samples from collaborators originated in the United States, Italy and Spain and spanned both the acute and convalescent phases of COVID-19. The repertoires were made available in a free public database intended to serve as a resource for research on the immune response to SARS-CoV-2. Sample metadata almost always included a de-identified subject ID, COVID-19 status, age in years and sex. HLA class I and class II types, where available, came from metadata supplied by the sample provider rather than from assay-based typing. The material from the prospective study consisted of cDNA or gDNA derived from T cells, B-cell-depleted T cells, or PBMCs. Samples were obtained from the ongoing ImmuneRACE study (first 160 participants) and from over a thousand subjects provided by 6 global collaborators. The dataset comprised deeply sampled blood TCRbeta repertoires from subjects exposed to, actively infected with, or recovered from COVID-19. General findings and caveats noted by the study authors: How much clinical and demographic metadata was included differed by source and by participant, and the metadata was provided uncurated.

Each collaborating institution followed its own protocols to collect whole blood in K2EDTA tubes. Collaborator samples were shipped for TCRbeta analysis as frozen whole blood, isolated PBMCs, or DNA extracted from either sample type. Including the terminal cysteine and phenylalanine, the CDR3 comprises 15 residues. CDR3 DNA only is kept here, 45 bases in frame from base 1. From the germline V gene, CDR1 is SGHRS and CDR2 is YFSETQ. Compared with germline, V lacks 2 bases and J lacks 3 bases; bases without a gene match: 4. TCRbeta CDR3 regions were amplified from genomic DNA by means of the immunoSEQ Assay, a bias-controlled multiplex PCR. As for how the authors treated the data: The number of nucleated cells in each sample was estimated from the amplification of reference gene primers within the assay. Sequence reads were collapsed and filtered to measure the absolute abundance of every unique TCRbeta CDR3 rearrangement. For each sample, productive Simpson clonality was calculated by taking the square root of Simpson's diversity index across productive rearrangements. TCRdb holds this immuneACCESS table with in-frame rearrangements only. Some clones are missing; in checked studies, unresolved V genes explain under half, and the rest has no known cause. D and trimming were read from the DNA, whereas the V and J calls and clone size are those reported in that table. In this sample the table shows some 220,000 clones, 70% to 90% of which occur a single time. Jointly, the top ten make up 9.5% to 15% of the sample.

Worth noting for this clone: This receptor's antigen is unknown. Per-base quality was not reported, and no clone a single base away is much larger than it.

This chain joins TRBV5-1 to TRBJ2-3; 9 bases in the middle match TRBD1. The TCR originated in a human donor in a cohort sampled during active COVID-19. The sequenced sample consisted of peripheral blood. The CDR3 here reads CASSFRTGETDTQYF. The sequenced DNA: TGCGCCAGCAGCTTCAGGACAGGGGAAACAGATACGCAGTATTTT. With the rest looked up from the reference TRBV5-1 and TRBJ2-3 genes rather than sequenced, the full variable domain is KAGVTQTPRYLIKTRGQQVTLSCSPISGHRSVSWYQQTPGQGLQFLFEYFSETQRNKGNFPGRFSGRQFSNSRSEMNVSTLELGDSALYLCASSFRTGETDTQYFGPGTRLTVL.